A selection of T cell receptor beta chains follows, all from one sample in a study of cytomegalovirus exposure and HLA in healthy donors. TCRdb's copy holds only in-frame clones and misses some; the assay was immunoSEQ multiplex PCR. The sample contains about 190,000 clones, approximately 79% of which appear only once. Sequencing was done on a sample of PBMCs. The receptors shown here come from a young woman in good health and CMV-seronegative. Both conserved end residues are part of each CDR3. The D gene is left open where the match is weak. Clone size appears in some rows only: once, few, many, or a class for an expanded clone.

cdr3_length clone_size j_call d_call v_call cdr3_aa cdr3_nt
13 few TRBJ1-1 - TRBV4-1 CASSQLSHTEAFF TGCGCCAGCAGCCAACTTAGTCACACTGAAGCTTTCTTT
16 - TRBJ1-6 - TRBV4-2 CASSQGMRTEDSPLHF TGTGCCAGCAGCCAAGGAATGCGGACAGAGGATTCACCCCTCCACTTT
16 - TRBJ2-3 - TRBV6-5 CASSYSPQGLTDTQYF TGTGCCAGCAGTTACTCCCCTCAGGGCCTTACAGATACGCAGTATTTT
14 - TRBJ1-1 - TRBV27 CASSLNRPNTEAFF TGTGCCAGCAGTTTAAACAGGCCGAACACTGAAGCTTTCTTT
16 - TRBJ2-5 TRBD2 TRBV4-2 CASSQGTSGIVETQYF TGTGCCAGCAGCCAAGGGACTAGCGGGATTGTAGAGACCCAGTACTTC
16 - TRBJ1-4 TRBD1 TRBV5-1 CASRKLGTATNEKLFF TGCGCCAGCAGAAAACTCGGGACAGCAACTAATGAAAAACTGTTTTTT
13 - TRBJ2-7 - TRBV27 CASSPQGFYEQYF TGTGCCAGCAGTCCTCAGGGCTTCTACGAGCAGTACTTC
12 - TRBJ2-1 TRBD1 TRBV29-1 CSVLLGGGEQFF TGCAGCGTCTTATTAGGGGGCGGTGAGCAGTTCTTC
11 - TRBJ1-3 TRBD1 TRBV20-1 CSARQGTTIYF TGCAGTGCCAGACAGGGGACCACCATATATTTT
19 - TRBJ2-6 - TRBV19 CASSQKTGPVGSGANVLTF TGTGCCAGTAGTCAAAAGACAGGCCCGGTCGGCTCTGGGGCCAACGTCCTGACTTTC
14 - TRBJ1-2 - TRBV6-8 CASADGASHYGYTF TGTGCCAGCGCCGATGGGGCCAGTCACTATGGCTACACCTTC
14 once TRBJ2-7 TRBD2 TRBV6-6 CASSTGTSVNEQYF TGTGCCAGCAGTACCGGGACTAGTGTCAACGAGCAGTACTTC
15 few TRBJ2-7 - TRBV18 CASSTTGFPTYEQYF TGTGCCAGCTCAACCACGGGGTTTCCCACCTACGAGCAGTACTTC
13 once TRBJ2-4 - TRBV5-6 CASARPEGNIQYF TGTGCCAGCGCGCGACCTGAGGGAAACATTCAGTACTTC
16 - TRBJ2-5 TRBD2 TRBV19 CASSIGQAGGRETQYF TGTGCCAGTAGTATAGGTCAAGCGGGGGGGCGAGAGACCCAGTACTTC
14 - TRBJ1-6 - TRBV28 CASSVPREDSPLHF TGTGCCAGCAGTGTCCCCAGGGAAGATTCACCCCTCCACTTT
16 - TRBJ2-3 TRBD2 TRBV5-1 CASSKQGHHGGDTQYF TGCGCCAGCAGCAAACAAGGACACCACGGGGGGGATACGCAGTATTTT
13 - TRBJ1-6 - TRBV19 CASSKSGGSPLHF TGTGCCAGTAGTAAGTCCGGGGGTTCACCCCTCCACTTT
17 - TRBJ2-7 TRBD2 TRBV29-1 CSVEDGEASGGTYEQYF TGCAGCGTTGAAGATGGGGAGGCTTCGGGAGGAACCTACGAGCAGTACTTC
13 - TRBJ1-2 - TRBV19 CASSPGTGYGYTF TGTGCCAGTAGTCCGGGTACTGGCTATGGCTACACCTTC
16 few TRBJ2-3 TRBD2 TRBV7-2 CASSLGLAGDTDTQYF TGTGCCAGCAGCTTAGGACTAGCGGGGGACACAGATACGCAGTATTTT
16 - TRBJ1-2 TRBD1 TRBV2 CASRPDRGDFNYGYTF TGTGCCAGCAGACCGGACAGGGGTGACTTTAACTATGGCTACACCTTC
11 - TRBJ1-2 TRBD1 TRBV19 CASSIPQGLTF TGTGCCAGTAGTATTCCACAGGGGCTCACCTTC
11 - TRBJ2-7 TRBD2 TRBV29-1 CSVEGEGEQYF TGCAGCGTTGAAGGGGAGGGCGAGCAGTACTTC
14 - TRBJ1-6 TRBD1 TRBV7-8 CASSPGQGHSPLHF TGTGCCAGCAGCCCGGGACAGGGACATTCACCCCTCCACTTT
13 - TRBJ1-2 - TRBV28 CASTPRVGYGYTF TGTGCCAGCACCCCCAGGGTAGGGTATGGCTACACCTTC
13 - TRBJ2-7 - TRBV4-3 CAAKGVPSYEQYF TGCGCCGCGAAGGGGGTCCCCTCCTACGAGCAGTACTTC
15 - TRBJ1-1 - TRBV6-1 CASSEKQGRYTEAFF TGTGCCAGCAGTGAAAAGCAGGGAAGGTACACTGAAGCTTTCTTT
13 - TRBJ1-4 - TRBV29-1 CSVNRLSNEKLFF TGCAGCGTTAACCGACTGAGTAATGAAAAACTGTTTTTT
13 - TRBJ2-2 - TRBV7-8 CASSSYPTGELFF TGTGCCAGCAGCTCCTATCCCACCGGGGAGCTGTTTTTT
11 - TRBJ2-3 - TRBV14 CASSHGDTQYF TGTGCCAGCAGCCATGGCGATACGCAGTATTTT
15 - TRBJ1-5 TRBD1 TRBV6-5 CASSSGTAPNQPQHF TGTGCCAGCAGTTCCGGGACAGCACCTAATCAGCCCCAGCATTTT
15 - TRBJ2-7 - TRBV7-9 CASSYGDRRENEQYF TGTGCCAGCAGCTACGGGGACCGGAGGGAAAACGAGCAGTACTTC
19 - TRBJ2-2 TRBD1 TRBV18 CASSPPAGTGEGGTGELFF TGTGCCAGCTCACCACCGGCCGGGACAGGGGAAGGAGGTACCGGGGAGCTGTTTTTT
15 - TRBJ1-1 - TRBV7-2 CASSLVSLGGTEAFF TGTGCCAGCAGCTTAGTTAGTCTCGGGGGGACTGAAGCTTTCTTT
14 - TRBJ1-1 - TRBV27 CASRDGRGDTEAFF TGTGCCAGCAGGGACGGGCGGGGGGACACTGAAGCTTTCTTT
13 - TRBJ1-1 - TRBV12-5 CASGQGGNTEAFF TGTGCTAGTGGTCAAGGGGGAAACACTGAAGCTTTCTTT
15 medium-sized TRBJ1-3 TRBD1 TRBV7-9 CASSSQGGTGNTIYF TGTGCCAGCAGCTCGCAAGGGGGCACGGGAAACACCATATATTTT
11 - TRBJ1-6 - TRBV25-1 CASSVAGQAHF TGTGCCAGCAGTGTGGCAGGGCAGGCCCACTTT
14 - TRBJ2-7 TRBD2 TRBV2 CASSSSGSRYEQYF TGTGCCAGCAGTAGTAGCGGGAGTCGGTACGAGCAGTACTTC
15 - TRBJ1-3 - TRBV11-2 CASSSGLSSGNTIYF TGTGCCAGCAGCTCAGGGTTGAGCTCTGGAAACACCATATATTTT